Shown below are 8 T cell receptor beta chains from a single sample sequenced in a study of control samples from healthy donors and cancer patients. Libraries were prepared by immunoSEQ multiplex PCR; TCRdb keeps only in-frame clonotypes and omits some of them. The sample includes roughly 130,000 clones, approximately 92% of them seen just once. The sample comprised blood. These receptors all come from a man between 18 and 35 years old in good health.

The chain employs TRBV12-3 or TRBV12-4 and TRBJ1-2; 8 nucleotides line up with TRBD1. CDR3 length: 13 amino acids. The V segment lost 5 bases and the J segment 5 bases; nucleotides outside the gene matches: 4. The CDR3 is CASSAGGYYGYTF. The CDR3 DNA sequence: TGTGCCAGCAGTGCAGGGGGCTATTATGGCTACACCTTC.

V gene TRBV2 combines with J gene TRBJ1-3; D perhaps matches TRBD1 (5 bases). In germline, CDR1 is SNHLY, CDR2 FYNNEI. V gave up 6 bases and J gave up 2 bases, with 14 bases separating them. This CDR3 comprises 15 residues. The CDR3 protein is CASRAGTSAGNTIYF. CDR3 DNA: TGTGCCAGCAGGGCTGGGACTTCGGCTGGAAACACCATATATTTT.

The CDR3 loop reads CASQEPQHF. The CDR3 nucleotides read TGTGCCAGCCAGGAGCCCCAGCATTTT. The V gene is TRBV28, the J gene TRBJ1-5; the D is unclear. Trimming left V 8 bases short and J 8 bases short, with 4 bases between. Germline V gene lookup returns CDR1 MDHEN and CDR2 SYDVKM. CDR3 length: 9 amino acids.

This clone has only one observation. The chain combines TRBV6-5 with TRBJ2-3, with D perhaps TRBD1 (5 bases). The CDR3 sequence is 13 residues long. The germline CDR1 and CDR2 sequences are MNHEY and SVGAGI. Trimming cost V 6 bases and J 0 bases, with 7 bases left between them. CDR3 residues: CASRGASTDTQYF. DNA for the CDR3: TGTGCCAGCAGAGGGGCGAGCACAGATACGCAGTATTTT.

The rearrangement joins TRBV2 to TRBJ1-1; 8 nucleotides match TRBD1. The CDR3 is 15 amino acids. Germline CDR1 and CDR2: SNHLY and FYNNEI. V gave up 5 bases and J gave up 0 bases; unmatched junction bases: 5. CDR3 in DNA: TGTGCCAGCAGTCCTCGGACAGGGATGAACACTGAAGCTTTCTTT. It translates to CASSPRTGMNTEAFF.

V gene TRBV5-6 combines with J gene TRBJ2-7; D not resolved. V dropped 4 bases and J dropped 3 bases, with 14 bases sitting between them. The CDR3 contains 14 residues. The germline V gene has CDR1 SGHDT and CDR2 YYEEEE. The CDR3 loop is CASSQYTQIYEQYF. The CDR3 DNA sequence: TGTGCCAGCAGCCAATATACACAGATCTACGAGCAGTACTTC.

The chain carries TRBV28 and TRBJ1-6, with TRBD1 matching over 10 bases. This CDR3 spans 17 amino acids. The germline CDR1 and CDR2 sequences are MDHEN and SYDVKM. V dropped 0 bases and J dropped 10; count of bases not matched to a gene: 9. Here the CDR3 reads CASSLWDLGTGESPLHF. CDR3 sequence (DNA): TGTGCCAGCAGTTTATGGGACCTCGGGACAGGGGAATCACCCCTCCACTTT.

V usage is TRBV2 and J usage is TRBJ2-3, with 8 bases fitting TRBD2. The CDR3 loop spans 15 amino acids. The V gene end was trimmed by 5 bases and the J gene end by 2 bases; junction bases not matched to a gene: 6. From germline, CDR1 is SNHLY and CDR2 FYNNEI. The CDR3 DNA follows: TGTGCCAGCAGTTGGCTAGCGGGCCACACAGATACGCAGTATTTT. Its protein product is CASSWLAGHTDTQYF.